This is a list of T cell receptor beta chains from one sample in a study of T cell responses to AZD1222 COVID-19 vaccine. TCRdb keeps only in-frame clones here, not all; method: immunoSEQ multiplex PCR. Of 150,000 to 200,000 clones in the sample, roughly 93% are singletons; the top ten hold around 3.8%. The sample was peripheral blood, taken on day 0 of AZD1222 vaccination. These receptors were taken from an adult in good health. The CDR3 runs from the conserved cysteine through the conserved F or W. Each record gives: CDR3 protein, J gene, clone size, V gene, CDR3 length. The size field is filled for only some rows; it gives once, few, many or a size class.

CASSFGVTEAFF TRBJ1-1 NA TRBV12-3/TRBV12-4 12
CASSPHMAGNTIYF TRBJ1-3 NA TRBV2 14
CASSSTLQGNGNTIYF TRBJ1-3 NA TRBV7-9 16
CASSPLDRGPLLTFF TRBJ1-1 NA TRBV28 15
CASSEWRGAETQYF TRBJ2-5 NA TRBV6-1 14
CASSPRTAGNTIYF TRBJ1-3 NA TRBV7-2 14
CASSPTRRRGYEQYF TRBJ2-7 NA TRBV11-2 15
CSVCPSALSGGETQYF TRBJ2-5 NA TRBV29-1 16
CSVEDSWNTEAFF TRBJ1-1 NA TRBV29-1 13
CASSPNEGAGQPQHF TRBJ1-5 few TRBV18 15
CASSYPQDGTREQYF TRBJ2-7 NA TRBV6-5 15
CASSLFGAQGGREQYF TRBJ2-7 NA TRBV27 16
CASSENSYQPQHF TRBJ1-5 NA TRBV10-1 13
CASERTGQSGYTF TRBJ1-2 NA TRBV2 13
CASSESPSPGHYEQYF TRBJ2-7 NA TRBV10-1 16
CASSPSGRAAEAFF TRBJ1-1 NA TRBV7-9 14
CATSDGLAGRTGELFF TRBJ2-2 NA TRBV24-1 16
CASSSGGADPEAFF TRBJ1-1 NA TRBV11-3 14
CASSVIGRAYDGGELFF TRBJ2-2 NA TRBV2 17
CASSQAGTGYGYTF TRBJ1-2 NA TRBV3-1/TRBV3-2 14
CASSRTGNTEAFF TRBJ1-1 NA TRBV3-1/TRBV3-2 13
CASSISDREQETQYF TRBJ2-5 NA TRBV6-4 15
CASKNGPTQETQYF TRBJ2-5 once TRBV5-6 14
CASSSPPAGDEQYF TRBJ2-7 few TRBV7-2 14
CASSPPGQTYEQYF TRBJ2-7 few TRBV7-9 14